This T cell receptor (beta chain) was recorded in a study of T cell changes during pregnancy in multiple sclerosis. Clones were sequenced by immunoSEQ multiplex PCR, and TCRdb holds only the in-frame ones, with some missing. Among 30,000 to 45,000 clones, approximately 90% were seen once, and the ten largest hold about 1.2%. The V gene's germline CDR1 is KGHSH and CDR2 LQKENI. V lost 3 bases to trimming and J lost 5 bases; unmatched junction nucleotides: 2. This CDR3 has 13 residues. The rearrangement uses TRBV18 and TRBJ1-2; 8 bases fit TRBD1. The source of this sequence is a female donor with multiple sclerosis, enrolled in a pregnancy study. Sample: peripheral blood, taken before pregnancy. CDR3 region: CASSPRQGYGYTF. In nucleotides, the CDR3 is TGTGCCAGCTCACCGAGACAGGGGTATGGCTACACCTTC.